This T cell receptor beta chain was sequenced during a study of blood T cell repertoires in COVID-19. In the original analysis: Amplification from reference gene primers served as the basis for estimated nucleated cell counts. The protocol was immunoSEQ multiplex PCR, while the TCRdb copy is restricted to in-frame clones and leaves out a portion. The DNA was the basis for D and trimming; V, J and clone size are from that table. The sample has a few hundred thousand clones, roughly four fifths seen once. Trimming removed 7 bases at V and 2 bases at J, with 12 bases between. The length of the CDR3 is 14 residues. Germline CDR1 is LNHDA and CDR2 is SQIVND (reference sequence). Participant-given clinical history determined each cohort assignment.

This sequence was found in a woman in her forties or fifties who had recovered from COVID-19. The sequenced material came from PBMCs or T cells enriched from blood (not recorded which). The V and J genes are TRBV19 and TRBJ1-5; possibly TRBD1 for D (5 bases). The CDR3 loop is CASKGVAGNQPQHF. CDR3 nucleotide sequence: TGTGCCAGTAAAGGGGTGGCGGGCAATCAGCCCCAGCATTTT.